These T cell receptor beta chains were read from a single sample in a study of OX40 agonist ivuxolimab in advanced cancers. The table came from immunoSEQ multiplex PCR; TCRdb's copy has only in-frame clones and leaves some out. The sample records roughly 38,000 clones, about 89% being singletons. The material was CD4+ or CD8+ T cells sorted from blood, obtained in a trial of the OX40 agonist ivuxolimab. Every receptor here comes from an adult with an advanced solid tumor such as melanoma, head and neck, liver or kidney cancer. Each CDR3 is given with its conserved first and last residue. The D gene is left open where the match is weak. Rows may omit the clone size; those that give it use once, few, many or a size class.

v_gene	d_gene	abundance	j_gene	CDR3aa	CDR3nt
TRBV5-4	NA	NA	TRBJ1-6	CASSSEPGYNSPLHF	TGTGCCAGCAGCTCCGAGCCGGGATATAATTCACCCCTCCACTTT
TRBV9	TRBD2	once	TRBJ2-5	CASSVAGGRRETQYF	TGTGCCAGCAGCGTAGCGGGGGGGCGACGAGAGACCCAGTACTTC
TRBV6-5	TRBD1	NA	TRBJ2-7	CASSPRQGNSYEQYF	TGTGCCAGCAGTCCCCGACAGGGGAACTCCTACGAGCAGTACTTC
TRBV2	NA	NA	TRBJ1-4	CCQGPGGRKLFF	TGTTGCCAGGGCCCCGGGGGAAGAAAACTGTTTTTT
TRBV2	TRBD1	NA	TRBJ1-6	CASTERTGDNSPLHF	TGTGCCAGCACTGAACGGACAGGGGATAATTCACCCCTCCACTTT
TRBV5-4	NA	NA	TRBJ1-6	CASSLGVNSPLHF	TGTGCCAGCAGCTTGGGTGTGAATTCACCCCTCCACTTT
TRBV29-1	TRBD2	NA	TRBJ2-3	CSAGVAGSRTDTQYF	TGCAGCGCTGGGGTAGCGGGGAGCCGCACAGATACGCAGTATTTT
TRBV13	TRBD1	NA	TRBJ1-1	CASSLRGPAEAFF	TGTGCCAGCAGCTTAAGGGGGCCGGCTGAAGCTTTCTTT
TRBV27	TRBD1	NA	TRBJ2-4	CASSRQGSAKNIQYF	TGTGCCAGCAGTCGACAGGGGAGCGCCAAAAACATTCAGTACTTC
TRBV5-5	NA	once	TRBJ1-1	CASSSTWIGTNTEAFF	TGTGCCAGCAGCTCTACATGGATCGGAACGAACACTGAAGCTTTCTTT
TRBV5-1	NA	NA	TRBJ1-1	CASSLDVRGDTEAFF	TGCGCCAGCAGCTTGGATGTCCGGGGGGACACTGAAGCTTTCTTT
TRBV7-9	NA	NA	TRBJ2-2	CASSLRSGGELFF	TGTGCCAGCAGCCTCCGGTCCGGTGGGGAGCTGTTTTTT
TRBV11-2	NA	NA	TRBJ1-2	CASSLDLVGIGYGYTF	TGTGCCAGCAGCTTAGATCTAGTAGGGATCGGCTATGGCTACACCTTC
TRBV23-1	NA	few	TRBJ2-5	CASSHQAEQETQYF	TGCGCCAGCAGTCACCAGGCGGAACAAGAGACCCAGTACTTC
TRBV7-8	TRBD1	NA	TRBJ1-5	CASSVGTGYSNQPQHF	TGTGCCAGCAGCGTTGGGACAGGTTATAGCAATCAGCCCCAGCATTTT
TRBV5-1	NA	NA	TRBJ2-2	CASSPGVRTGELFF	TGCGCCAGCAGCCCCGGAGTGAGGACCGGGGAGCTGTTTTTT
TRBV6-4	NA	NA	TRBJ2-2	CASSPSTTGELFF	TGTGCCAGCAGCCCTTCGACCACCGGGGAGCTGTTTTTT
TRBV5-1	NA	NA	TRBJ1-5	CASSSGPSNQPQHF	TGCGCCAGCAGCTCAGGACCTAGCAATCAGCCCCAGCATTTT
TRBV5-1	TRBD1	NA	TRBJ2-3	CASSTGQGNFIDTQYF	TGCGCCAGCAGCACCGGACAGGGCAATTTCATAGATACGCAGTATTTT
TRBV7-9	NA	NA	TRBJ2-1	CASSLAQFAGSQFF	TGTGCCAGCAGCTTAGCTCAGTTTGCTGGGTCGCAGTTCTTC
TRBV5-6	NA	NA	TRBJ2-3	CASTPIGGATDTQYF	TGTGCCAGCACCCCTATTGGGGGAGCCACAGATACGCAGTATTTT
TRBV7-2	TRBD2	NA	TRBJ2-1	CASSLDSGAASEQFF	TGTGCCAGCAGCTTGGATAGCGGGGCGGCGAGTGAGCAGTTCTTC
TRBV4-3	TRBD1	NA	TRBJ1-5	CASSLDRGLQPQHF	TGCGCCAGCAGCCTCGACAGGGGGTTACAGCCCCAGCATTTT
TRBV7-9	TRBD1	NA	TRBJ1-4	CASSTHRGTNEKLFF	TGTGCCAGCAGCACTCACAGGGGGACTAATGAAAAACTGTTTTTT
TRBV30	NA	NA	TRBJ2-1	CAWSAIRDNKFF	TGTGCCTGGAGCGCGATCCGGGACAACAAGTTCTTC
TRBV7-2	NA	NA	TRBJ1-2	CASSLGRYGYTF	TGTGCCAGCAGCTTAGGACGCTATGGCTACACCTTC
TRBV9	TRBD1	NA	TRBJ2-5	CASSVGRQGKETQYF	TGTGCCAGCAGCGTAGGCAGACAGGGGAAAGAGACCCAGTACTTC
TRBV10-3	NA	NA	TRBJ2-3	CAIRDPEEKGTDTQYF	TGTGCCATCAGAGACCCAGAGGAGAAGGGAACAGATACGCAGTATTTT
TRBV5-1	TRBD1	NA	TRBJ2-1	CASSRGQGLGYNEQFF	TGCGCCAGCAGCAGGGGACAGGGCCTTGGTTACAATGAGCAGTTCTTC
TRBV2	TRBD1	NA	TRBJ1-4	CASSGDRGREKLFF	TGTGCCAGCAGCGGAGACAGGGGGCGGGAAAAACTGTTTTTT
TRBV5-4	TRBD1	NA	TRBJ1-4	CASSPGDRVEKLFF	TGTGCCAGCAGCCCGGGGGACAGGGTTGAAAAACTGTTTTTT
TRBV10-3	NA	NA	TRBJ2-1	CAIRGGGYNEQFF	TGTGCCATCAGAGGAGGCGGATACAATGAGCAGTTCTTC
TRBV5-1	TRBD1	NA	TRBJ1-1	CASRVRGQGAPIEAFF	TGCGCCAGCAGGGTGAGAGGACAGGGGGCCCCCATTGAAGCTTTCTTT
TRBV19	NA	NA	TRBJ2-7	CASSPRGGQRHYEQYF	TGTGCCAGTAGTCCAAGGGGGGGACAGAGACATTACGAGCAGTACTTC
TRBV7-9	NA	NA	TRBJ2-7	CASSTRQSSYEQYF	TGTGCCAGCAGCACCCGACAGAGCTCCTACGAGCAGTACTTC
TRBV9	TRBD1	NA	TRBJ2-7	CASSVSGTGGFYEQYF	TGTGCCAGCAGCGTAAGCGGGACAGGGGGCTTCTACGAGCAGTACTTC
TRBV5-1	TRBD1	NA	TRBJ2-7	CASSLAQTGDEQYF	TGCGCCAGCAGCTTGGCCCAGACAGGGGACGAGCAGTACTTC
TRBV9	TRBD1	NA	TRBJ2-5	CASSVGGTGFHQETQYF	TGTGCCAGCAGCGTAGGGGGGACAGGGTTCCACCAAGAGACCCAGTACTTC
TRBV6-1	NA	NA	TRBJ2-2	CASRGVVPTGELFF	TGTGCCAGCAGGGGGGTGGTTCCGACCGGGGAGCTGTTTTTT
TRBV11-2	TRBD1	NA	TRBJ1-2	CASSLLGQGYGYTF	TGTGCCAGCAGCTTATTGGGACAGGGCTATGGCTACACCTTC
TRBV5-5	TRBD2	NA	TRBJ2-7	CASSSPGGQRQYF	TGTGCCAGCAGCTCCCCGGGGGGGCAAAGGCAGTACTTC
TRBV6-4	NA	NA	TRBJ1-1	CASSVERNTEAFF	TGTGCCAGCAGCGTGGAGAGGAACACTGAAGCTTTCTTT
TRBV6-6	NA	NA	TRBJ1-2	CASSWSGARDYGYTF	TGTGCCAGCAGTTGGTCGGGGGCAAGGGACTATGGCTACACCTTC
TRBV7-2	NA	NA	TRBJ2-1	CASSLDPGLNYNEQFF	TGTGCCAGCAGCTTAGATCCAGGGCTGAATTACAATGAGCAGTTCTTC
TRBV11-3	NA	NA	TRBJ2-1	CASSPKGSSYNEQFF	TGTGCCAGCAGCCCCAAAGGTAGCTCCTACAATGAGCAGTTCTTC
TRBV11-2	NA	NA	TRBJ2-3	CASSLDRGNTDTQYF	TGTGCCAGCAGCTTAGATCGAGGTAACACAGATACGCAGTATTTT
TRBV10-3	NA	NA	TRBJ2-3	CAISGDEAPDTQYF	TGTGCCATCAGTGGAGATGAGGCCCCAGATACGCAGTATTTT
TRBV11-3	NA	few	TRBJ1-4	CASSRRDINEKLFF	TGTGCCAGCAGCCGCCGGGACATTAATGAAAAACTGTTTTTT
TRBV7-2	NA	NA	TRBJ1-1	CASSRAMNTEAFF	TGTGCCAGCAGCCGGGCTATGAACACTGAAGCTTTCTTT
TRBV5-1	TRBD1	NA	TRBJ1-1	CASSPWTGSTEAFF	TGCGCCAGCAGCCCCTGGACAGGGAGCACTGAAGCTTTCTTT
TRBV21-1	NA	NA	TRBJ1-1	CASSNSSGQVNTEAFF	TGTGCCAGCAGCAACTCTTCCGGACAGGTGAACACTGAAGCTTTCTTT
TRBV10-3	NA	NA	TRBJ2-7	CAISERVEQYF	TGTGCCATCAGTGAACGCGTCGAGCAGTACTTC
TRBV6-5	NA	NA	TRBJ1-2	CASRKDPASWTF	TGTGCCAGCAGAAAAGACCCGGCCTCCTGGACCTTC
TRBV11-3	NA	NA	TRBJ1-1	CASSLQRTEAEAFF	TGTGCCAGCAGCTTGCAAAGGACAGAGGCTGAAGCTTTCTTT
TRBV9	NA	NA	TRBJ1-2	CASRREGDDYYGYTF	TGTGCCAGTCGTAGAGAGGGGGACGATTACTATGGCTACACCTTC
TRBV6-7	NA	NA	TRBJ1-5	CASSPGPGCQPQHF	TGTGCCAGCAGTCCCGGTCCCGGTTGTCAGCCCCAGCATTTT
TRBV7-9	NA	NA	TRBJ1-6	CASSLGGARSPLHF	TGTGCCAGCAGCTTAGGGGGGGCTCGGTCACCCCTCCACTTT
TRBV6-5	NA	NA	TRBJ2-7	CASSSPLGRNSYEQYF	TGTGCCAGCAGTTCGCCGTTGGGACGGAACTCCTACGAGCAGTACTTC
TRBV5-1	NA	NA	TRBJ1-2	CASSPPTEGFWDYTF	TGCGCCAGCAGCCCGCCGACAGAAGGGTTTTGGGACTACACCTTC